The 20 T cell receptor beta chains below come from one sample, sequenced in a study of T-cell reconstitution after alpha-beta-depleted transplantation in children. Preparation of the TCRbeta library used unique molecular identifiers. A single record per CDR3 protein comes from TCRdb applying MiXCR to the PCR reads. The table includes hundreds of thousands of distinct CDR3 sequences, under 15% detected once. This specimen consisted of PBMCs, mostly from graft donor cells, obtained 360 days after TCRalphabeta/CD19-depleted stem cell transplant. The receptors originated from a male patient between 5 and 17 years old who had a stem cell transplant for acute myeloid leukemia, so the T cells may come from the graft donor.

This clonotype appeared many times. The CDR3 does not end in the conserved phenylalanine or tryptophan, so this is likely a read error. The DNA is omitted, as the CDR3 cannot be located on it reliably, and the CDR3 follows TCRdb's listing. This chain joins TRBV29-1 and TRBJ2-3. The germline V gene encodes CDR1 SQVTM and CDR2 ANQGSEA. The CDR3 length equals 9 residues, ends included. CDR3 sequence: CSVDSPMLS.

Many counts were recorded for this clonotype. The chain couples TRBV29-1 to TRBJ2-1; D is perhaps TRBD2 (6 bases). This CDR3 region has 16 residues. The V gene's germline CDR1 is SQVTM and CDR2 ANQGSEA. Trimming took 0 bases from V and 0 from J, leaving 12 bases between them. The CDR3 region is CSVEEGGLSSYNEQFF. The CDR3 nucleotides read TGCAGCGTTGAAGAGGGGGGACTGAGCTCCTACAATGAGCAGTTCTTC.

This clonotype occurred a few times. In DNA form, the CDR3 reads TGTGCCAGCACCCCTGTTGGGATGGGCAACGAGCAGTACTTC. Translation: CASTPVGMGNEQYF. J is TRBJ2-7 and V is TRBV5-6; D remains ambiguous. Trimming left V 6 bases short and J 5 bases short, with 18 bases between. The CDR3 spans 14 residues. Germline CDR1 and CDR2: SGHDT and YYEEEE.

In this sample, this clonotype turned up a few times. The rearrangement joins TRBV6-2 or TRBV6-3 to TRBJ2-7, with D possibly being TRBD1 or TRBD2 (5 bases each). V lost 0 bases to trimming and J lost 3 bases, with 9 bases between them. Germline V CDR1 and CDR2: MNHEY, SVGEGT. The CDR3 runs 14 residues. CDR3 coding DNA: TGTGCCAGCAGTTACTCAGGGGACCGCTACGAGCAGTACTTC. This encodes CASSYSGDRYEQYF.

This clonotype was counted between two and nine times. This chain uses TRBV11-2 with TRBJ2-7, with D maybe TRBD1 (6 bases). Looked up from germline, CDR1 is SGHAT and CDR2 is FQNNGV. This CDR3 is 12 amino acids long. Trimming shortened V by 5 bases and J by 10 bases, and 15 bases separated the two germline ends. Here the CDR3 DNA reads TGTGCCAGCAGCGTCGGGACATCACGTCAGTACTTC. Translating gives CASSVGTSRQYF.

This clonotype has ten or more counts. The gene calls are TRBV29-1 and TRBJ1-5; weak D call: TRBD1 (5 bases). V was shortened by 4 bases and J by 0 bases, with 13 bases between the two germline ends. The CDR3 runs 15 residues. Germline loops: CDR1 SQVTM, CDR2 ANQGSEA. In DNA form, the CDR3 reads TGCAGCGTTGGGTACACGGGGGATAGCAATCAGCCCCAGCATTTT. The encoded protein is CSVGYTGDSNQPQHF.

The chain combines TRBV10-3 with TRBJ2-7; 9 nucleotides match TRBD1. Germline CDR1 ENHRY, CDR2 SYGVKD. The CDR3 runs to 16 residues. The trim removed 6 bases at V and 4 bases at J, leaving 13 bases unmatched. This CDR3 reads CAIRGYLGQGYYEQYF. The CDR3 region has the DNA TGTGCCATCAGGGGGTACCTGGGACAGGGTTATTACGAGCAGTACTTC.

This clonotype was seen repeatedly, ten times or more. The V call is TRBV2, the J call TRBJ2-2, with 11 bases lining up with TRBD2. Germline values: CDR1 SNHLY, CDR2 FYNNEI. This CDR3 comprises 15 residues. Trimming removed 7 bases from V and 7 bases from J; junction bases left unmatched: 8. The CDR3 reads CASISGLAVNGELFF. The CDR3 DNA is TGTGCCAGCATTTCGGGACTAGCGGTCAACGGGGAGCTGTTTTTT.

The CDR3 here is CASRWTSGSYEQYF. The DNA for the CDR3 is TGCGCCAGCAGATGGACTAGCGGGAGCTACGAGCAGTACTTC. The chain combines TRBV5-1 with TRBJ2-7; 13 nucleotides line up with TRBD2. Germline CDR1 is SGHRS and CDR2 is YFSETQ. The CDR3 loop spans 14 amino acids. V was pared by 5 bases and J by 3 bases, with 2 bases of the junction left unmatched. Full variable domain (rest looked up from reference TRBV5-1 and TRBJ2-7): KAGVTQTPRYLIKTRGQQVTLSCSPISGHRSVSWYQQTPGQGLQFLFEYFSETQRNKGNFPGRFSGRQFSNSRSEMNVSTLELGDSALYLCASRWTSGSYEQYFGPGTRLTVT.

The rearrangement links TRBV6-4 to TRBJ2-1; 10 bases are a match to TRBD1. The CDR3 sequence is 15 residues long. The germline V gene encodes CDR1 MRHNA and CDR2 SNTAGT. V lost 3 bases and J lost 7; bases outside the gene matches: 6. CDR3 in DNA: TGTGCCAGCAGTGAGAGGGACAGGGGAAGGAATGAGCAGTTCTTC. Protein: CASSERDRGRNEQFF.

This chain connects TRBV10-2 to TRBJ2-5; 7 bases are shared with TRBD1. The CDR3 covers 15 residues. From germline, CDR1 is WSHSY and CDR2 SAAADI. V shed 4 bases and J 5 bases; nucleotides not matched to a gene: 10. The CDR3 bases are TGCGCCAGCAGTGTTGTTCAGGGGGTGGGGGAGACCCAGTACTTC. Translating gives CASSVVQGVGETQYF.

The chain recombines TRBV7-9 with TRBJ2-4; D uncertain. CDR1 and CDR2 (germline): SEHNR, FQNEAQ (reference sequence). With 5 bases removed from V and 9 bases from J, the gap between germline ends came to 17 bases. CDR3 size: 14 residues. In DNA form, the CDR3 reads TGTGCCAGCAGCCCGCTGCTGTCGGTGGGCATTCAGTACTTC. It is translated as CASSPLLSVGIQYF. Together with reference TRBV7-9 and TRBJ2-4, the CDR3 gives the full variable domain: DTGVSQNPRHKITKRGQNVTFRCDPISEHNRLYWYRQTLGQGPEFLTYFQNEAQLEKSRLLSDRFSAERPKGSFSTLEIQRTEQGDSAMYLCASSPLLSVGIQYFGAGTRLSVL.

A few counts support this clonotype. V and J are TRBV5-1 and TRBJ2-7; D ambiguous. This CDR3 region has 13 residues. Deletions cut 1 base from V and 4 bases from J, with 9 bases between. Germline CDR1 SGHRS, CDR2 YFSETQ. CDR3 nucleotides: TGCGCCAGCAGCTTGAACCACTTTTACGAGCAGTACTTC. Its translation is CASSLNHFYEQYF.

The chain recombines TRBV20-1 with TRBJ2-1; 15 bases align to TRBD2. Unmatched junction bases numbered 12, after V lost 6 bases and J lost 0 bases. The CDR3 length is 19 residues. Looked up from germline, CDR1 is DFQATT and CDR2 is SNEGSKA (reference sequence). The CDR3 DNA follows: TGCAGTGCCTTTCCTCCAGGGACTAGCGGGGGGAGCTCCTACAATGAGCAGTTCTTC. It is translated as CSAFPPGTSGGSSYNEQFF.

This chain joins TRBV20-1 and TRBJ1-4; 7 bases agree with TRBD1. The CDR3 sequence is 12 residues long. Trimming cost V 1 base and J 7 bases; bases outside gene matches: 0. The germline V gene encodes CDR1 DFQATT and CDR2 SNEGSKA (reference sequence). The CDR3 nucleotides are TGCAGTGCTAGAGGGACAGGTGAAAAACTGTTTTTT. It specifies CSARGTGEKLFF.

V and J are TRBV28 and TRBJ2-1, with TRBD2 identical over 9 bases. V lost 4 bases and J lost 8; bases outside the gene matches: 12. Germline assignment: CDR1 MDHEN and CDR2 SYDVKM. The CDR3 contains 16 residues. CDR3 protein: CASSSLPSSGNHEQFF. The CDR3, as DNA: TGTGCCAGCAGTTCATTACCCTCTAGCGGGAACCATGAGCAGTTCTTC.

This clonotype was recorded at least ten times. The V and J genes are TRBV29-1 and TRBJ2-1; perhaps TRBD2 as D (6 bases). Per the germline V gene, CDR1 is SQVTM and CDR2 is ANQGSEA. Trimming took 0 bases from V and 9 from J, leaving 9 bases between them. The CDR3 has 12 amino acids. Here the CDR3 DNA reads TGCAGCGTTGAAGATCCCGGGAGTGAGCAGTTCTTC. The encoded protein is CSVEDPGSEQFF.

This clonotype was detected a few times. CDR3 sequence (DNA): TGTGCCAGCAGTCCCCGTGTGTGGGAGGACAACACCGGGGAGCTGTTTTTT. Translating gives CASSPRVWEDNTGELFF. The chain recombines TRBV7-3 with TRBJ2-2, with TRBD2 as a possible D gene (6 bases). The germline V gene encodes CDR1 SGHTA and CDR2 FQGTGA. The CDR3 runs to 17 residues. The V end was cut by 6 bases, the J end by 2 bases, with 19 bases between.

This clonotype was picked up many times. The chain combines TRBV29-1 with TRBJ2-5; D possibly corresponds to TRBD1 (5 bases). This CDR3 region has 14 residues. V was cut by 4 bases and J by 2 bases, with 14 bases left in between. Germline V gene lookup returns CDR1 SQVTM and CDR2 ANQGSEA. The CDR3 DNA sequence: TGCAGCGTTGGCAGGCAGGGTGGTCAAGAGACCCAGTACTTC. It encodes CSVGRQGGQETQYF.

Here the CDR3 reads CASSKAGGLGEQFF. In nucleotides, the CDR3 is TGTGCCAGCAGCAAAGCTGGGGGTCTGGGTGAGCAGTTCTTC. The chain joins TRBV21-1 to TRBJ2-1; no DNA check was done on the table's D call, TRBD1. TRBV21-1 is classified as a pseudogene. The CDR3 length is 14 residues.